The 7 T cell receptor beta chains below all came from one sample that was sequenced in a study of T cell responses to AZD1222 COVID-19 vaccine. Assay used: immunoSEQ multiplex PCR; TCRdb lists only in-frame clones, some missing. The table has 100,000 to 130,000 clones, 92% seen once. Here the sequenced sample was peripheral blood, taken 28 days after the second AZD1222 dose. These receptors all stem from an adult who received the AZD1222 COVID-19 vaccine.

The rearrangement uses TRBV4-1 and TRBJ1-2; D gene unclear. In germline, CDR1 is MGHRA, CDR2 YSYEKL. This CDR3 spans 13 amino acids. Between the trimmed V and J ends, which lost 3 bases and 4 bases, there was a span of 9 bases. The CDR3 spells CASSHIDTYGYTF. The CDR3 DNA is TGCGCCAGCAGCCATATTGACACCTATGGCTACACCTTC.

V gene TRBV12-3 or TRBV12-4 combines with J gene TRBJ2-7; D perhaps matches TRBD2 (6 bases). This CDR3 is 13 amino acids long. V was shortened by 6 bases and J by 2 bases, with 11 bases between the two germline ends. The CDR3 coding sequence is TGTGCCAGCAGGTTATCGGGAGCCTACGAGCAGTACTTC. Amino acid sequence: CASRLSGAYEQYF.

The chain carries TRBV19 and TRBJ1-3; perhaps TRBD1 as D (5 bases). Trimming pared 10 bases from V and 0 bases from J, leaving 10 bases between. The CDR3 extends over 13 amino acids. Germline V gives CDR1 LNHDA, CDR2 SQIVND (reference sequence). CDR3 DNA sequence: TGTGCCACGGACAAGAGCTCTGGAAACACCATATATTTT. Its protein product is CATDKSSGNTIYF.

The chain recombines TRBV10-3 with TRBJ2-1; D possibly corresponds to TRBD2 (6 bases). The CDR3 consists of 14 residues. Germline values: CDR1 ENHRY, CDR2 SYGVKD. With 5 bases removed from V and 4 bases from J, the gap between germline ends came to 12 bases. In DNA, the CDR3 is TGTGCCATCAGTCCGGAGGGCCGATACAATGAGCAGTTCTTC. Its translation: CAISPEGRYNEQFF.

This clone was picked up one time. The chain carries TRBV5-4 and TRBJ1-2, with D unresolved. The CDR3 loop spans 14 amino acids. Trimming shortened V by 0 bases and J by 0 bases, and 6 bases separated the two germline ends. Germline CDR1 and CDR2: SGHNT and YYREEE (reference sequence). DNA for the CDR3: TGTGCCAGCAGCTTGGAGGCAGCTAACTATGGCTACACCTTC. Amino acids: CASSLEAANYGYTF.

The chain combines TRBV19 with TRBJ2-3, with 9 bases fitting TRBD2. V trimming: 3 bases; J trimming: 1 base; junction bases outside the gene matches: 11. CDR3 length: 18 amino acids. Per the germline V gene, CDR1 is LNHDA and CDR2 is SQIVND (reference sequence). The CDR3 nucleotides are TGTGCCAGTAGTATGGCTACCCATAGCGGGAGCGGCACAGATACGCAGTATTTT. The encoded protein is CASSMATHSGSGTDTQYF.

This chain links TRBV7-8 with TRBJ2-7; possibly TRBD2 for D (7 bases). Germline CDR1 is SGHVS and CDR2 is FQNEAQ. V was cut by 5 bases and J by 3 bases, with 17 bases left in between. The CDR3 length is 15 residues. CDR3 nucleotides: TGTGCCAGCAGCCAAGGGGGAGGGAGGAGCTACGAGCAGTACTTC. Translated, it gives CASSQGGGRSYEQYF.